What follows are 17 T cell receptor beta chains derived from one specimen sequenced in a study of STAT5B mutations in CD4+ large granular lymphocyte leukemia. Sequencing used immunoSEQ multiplex PCR; TCRdb keeps in-frame clones, though not all of them. The table includes fewer than 45,000 clones, 86% detected once. The sequencing input was CD4+ T cells from blood buffy coats. These receptors came from a human donor in good health.

The chain employs TRBV11-2 and TRBJ2-6, with 8 bases that match TRBD2. Germline CDR1 is SGHAT and CDR2 is FQNNGV. J gave up 3 bases and V 5 bases, and 9 bases lay outside the gene matches. CDR3 length equals 17 residues. The CDR3, as DNA: TGTGCCAGCAGCCCCCGGACTAGCCTCCTTGGGGCCAACGTCCTGACTTTC. Translation gives CASSPRTSLLGANVLTF.

The rearrangement links TRBV7-2 to TRBJ2-7; 7 bases align to TRBD2. The CDR3 is 16 amino acids. V shed 1 base and J 1 base; nucleotides not matched to a gene: 7. Germline CDR1 SGHTA, CDR2 FQGNSA. The CDR3 sequence: CASSLVGASGSYEQYF. In DNA, the CDR3 is TGTGCCAGCAGCTTAGTTGGCGCTAGCGGTTCCTACGAGCAGTACTTC.

This chain connects TRBV9 to TRBJ2-7; TRBD2 matches 8 bases. The CDR3 totals 17 residues. Germline V CDR1 and CDR2: SGDLS, YYNGEE. The V segment lost 3 bases and the J segment 3 bases; nucleotides outside the gene matches: 14. CDR3 in amino acids: CASSAGGGYPISYEQYF. The CDR3 nucleotides read TGTGCCAGCAGCGCCGGGGGGGGCTATCCTATAAGCTACGAGCAGTACTTC.

This chain joins TRBV6-1 and TRBJ1-2, with 8 nucleotides matching TRBD1. Per the germline V gene, CDR1 is MNHNS and CDR2 is SASEGT. V shed 6 bases and J 5 bases; nucleotides not matched to a gene: 8. The CDR3 length is 14 residues. The CDR3 nucleotides are TGTGCCAGCAGAAAAGTGGGGACAGGATATGGCTACACCTTC. Translation: CASRKVGTGYGYTF.

The chain is built from TRBV25-1 and TRBJ2-1; D assignment may be TRBD1 or TRBD2 (5 bases each). The CDR3 is made up of 15 amino acids. Germline V lookup: CDR1 MGHDK, CDR2 SYGVNS. Trimming took off 1 base at V and 5 bases at J, with 12 bases between the two ends. CDR3 in amino acids: CASSELPGTHNEQFF. In DNA form, the CDR3 reads TGTGCCAGCAGTGAATTACCCGGGACCCACAATGAGCAGTTCTTC.

Regarding this clone: A read error may produce the germline difference seen at one junction end. The chain recombines TRBV6-1 with TRBJ2-5, with D possibly being TRBD1 (5 bases). Looked up from germline, CDR1 is MNHNS and CDR2 is SASEGT. The CDR3 is 13 residues long. The CDR3 coding sequence is TGTGCCAGCAGTGGACAGCCTCAAGAGGCCCAGTACTTC. Protein: CASSGQPQEAQYF.

With regard to this clone: Other DNA sequences in this specimen translate into the identical CDR3. This chain uses TRBV19 with TRBJ2-1; 13 bases line up with TRBD2. This CDR3 is built from 14 residues. Germline V gene lookup returns CDR1 LNHDA and CDR2 SQIVND (reference sequence). J was trimmed by 4 bases and V by 10 bases; bases with no gene match: 4. The CDR3: CATSLAGGYNEQFF. The CDR3 DNA sequence: TGTGCCACCTCACTAGCGGGAGGGTACAATGAGCAGTTCTTC.

This CDR3 reads CASSPPRGSQGEQYF. Here the CDR3 DNA reads TGTGCCAGCAGCCCCCCCCGTGGGTCGCAGGGGGAGCAGTACTTC. This chain joins TRBV7-9 and TRBJ2-7; weak D call: TRBD1 (6 bases). V shed 5 bases and J shed 7 bases, with 21 bases lying between them. The CDR3 loop spans 15 amino acids. The germline gives CDR1 SEHNR, CDR2 FQNEAQ (reference sequence). The full variable domain, rest sourced from reference TRBV7-9 and TRBJ2-7, is DTGVSQNPRHKITKRGQNVTFRCDPISEHNRLYWYRQTLGQGPEFLTYFQNEAQLEKSRLLSDRFSAERPKGSFSTLEIQRTEQGDSAMYLCASSPPRGSQGEQYFGPGTRLTVT.

The chain uses TRBV19 and TRBJ2-3, with D possibly being TRBD1 (6 bases). The germline gives CDR1 LNHDA, CDR2 SQIVND (reference sequence). The CDR3 runs to 19 residues. With 4 bases removed from V and 1 base from J, the gap between germline ends came to 24 bases. The CDR3 sequence: CASSTIPFTGTVRTDTQYF. In DNA form, the CDR3 reads TGTGCCAGTAGTACTATTCCCTTTACAGGGACCGTACGCACAGATACGCAGTATTTT.

This chain uses TRBV7-8 with TRBJ2-7; D could derive from TRBD1 or TRBD2 (5 bases each). CDR1 is SGHVS, CDR2 FQNEAQ, per germline. The germline V and J ends were trimmed by 5 bases and 5 bases, with 16 bases remaining between them. CDR3 length equals 14 residues. The chain's CDR3 is CASSRMAVGDEQYF. The CDR3 coding sequence is TGTGCCAGCAGCCGGATGGCGGTGGGGGACGAGCAGTACTTC.

The chain links TRBV19 to TRBJ2-5; D possibly corresponds to TRBD2 (5 bases). The CDR3 covers 15 residues. Trimming pared 3 bases from V and 8 bases from J, leaving 19 bases between. Germline values: CDR1 LNHDA, CDR2 SQIVND (reference sequence). The CDR3 region is CASSMKGGYEATQYF. DNA of the CDR3: TGTGCCAGTAGTATGAAGGGCGGGTACGAAGCCACCCAGTACTTC.

The gene calls are TRBV5-4 and TRBJ2-7; the match to TRBD2 covers 14 bases. Germline CDR1 is SGHNT and CDR2 is YYREEE (reference sequence). The CDR3 extends over 17 amino acids. J lost 3 bases, V lost 4 bases, and 9 bases had no gene match. The CDR3 region is CASSIGLAGGSHYEQYF. The CDR3 nucleotides read TGTGCCAGCAGCATCGGACTAGCGGGAGGAAGCCACTACGAGCAGTACTTC.

V gene TRBV29-1 combines with J gene TRBJ2-1, with TRBD2 as a possible D gene (5 bases). The V and J ends lost 2 bases and 0 bases respectively, with 14 bases between them. CDR3 length: 16 residues. Germline-derived CDR1 and CDR2 are SQVTM and ANQGSEA. CDR3 amino acids: CSVELGVGASYNEQFF. CDR3 in DNA: TGCAGCGTTGAATTGGGAGTGGGAGCCTCCTACAATGAGCAGTTCTTC.

This clone was found once. The genes are TRBV6-1 and TRBJ2-1; D gene uncertain. Trimming stripped 7 bases from V and 2 bases from J, with 9 bases between. This CDR3 contains 13 residues. The germline CDR1 and CDR2 sequences are MNHNS and SASEGT. The CDR3 here is CASMQGTYNEQFF. CDR3 nucleotide sequence: TGTGCCAGCATGCAAGGCACCTACAATGAGCAGTTCTTC.

This chain connects TRBV5-8 to TRBJ2-2, with D hard to call. This CDR3 has 13 amino acids. V lost 2 bases and J 6 bases, leaving 8 bases between the germline ends. The germline CDR1 and CDR2 sequences are SGHTS and YDEGEE. The CDR3 DNA follows: TGTGCCAGCAGCTTTAACGCCGCCGGGGAGCTGTTTTTT. It is translated as CASSFNAAGELFF. Filled out from reference TRBV5-8 and TRBJ2-2, the complete variable domain reads EAGVTQSPTHLIKTRGQQATLRCSPISGHTSVYWYQQALGLGLQFLLWYDEGEERNRGNFPPRFSGRQFPNYSSELNVNALELEDSALYLCASSFNAAGELFFGEGSRLTVL.

CDR3 region: CSVEEAGTSTRRFF. The CDR3 nucleotides read TGCAGCGTTGAAGAGGCCGGGACTAGCACCCGCCGGTTCTTC. The chain employs TRBV29-1 and TRBJ2-1, with 9 bases aligning to TRBD2. The ends lost 0 bases at V and 15 bases at J; junction bases unmatched: 12. Germline V CDR1 and CDR2: SQVTM, ANQGSEA. This CDR3 is 14 amino acids long.

This chain connects TRBV29-1 to TRBJ1-2, with D hard to call. Trimming pared 5 bases from V and 4 bases from J, leaving 14 bases between. CDR3 length: 13 amino acids. In germline, CDR1 is SQVTM, CDR2 ANQGSEA. CDR3 protein: CSVWENRLYGYTF. In nucleotides, the CDR3 is TGCAGCGTTTGGGAGAACCGCCTCTATGGCTACACCTTC.